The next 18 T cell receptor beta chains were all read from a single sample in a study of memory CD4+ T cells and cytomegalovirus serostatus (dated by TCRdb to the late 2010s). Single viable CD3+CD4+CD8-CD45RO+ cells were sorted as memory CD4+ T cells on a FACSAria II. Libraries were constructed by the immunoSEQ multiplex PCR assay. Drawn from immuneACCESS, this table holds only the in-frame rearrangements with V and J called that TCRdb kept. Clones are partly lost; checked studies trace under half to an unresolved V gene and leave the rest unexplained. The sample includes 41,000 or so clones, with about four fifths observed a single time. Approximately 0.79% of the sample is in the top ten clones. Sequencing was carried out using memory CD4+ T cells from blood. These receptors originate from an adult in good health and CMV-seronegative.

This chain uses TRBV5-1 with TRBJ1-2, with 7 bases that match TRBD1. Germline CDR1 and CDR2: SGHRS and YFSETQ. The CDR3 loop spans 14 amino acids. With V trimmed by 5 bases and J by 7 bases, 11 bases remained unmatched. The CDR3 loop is CASSGTVNLLGYTF. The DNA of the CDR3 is TGCGCCAGCAGTGGGACAGTAAATCTTCTTGGCTACACCTTC.

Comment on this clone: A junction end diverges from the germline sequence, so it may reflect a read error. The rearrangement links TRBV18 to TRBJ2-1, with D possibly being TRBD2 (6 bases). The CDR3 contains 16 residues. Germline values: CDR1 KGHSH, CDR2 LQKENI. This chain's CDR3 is CASSPPGDLSYNEQFF. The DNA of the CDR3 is TGTGCCAGCTCGCCACCGGGGGATCTCTCCTACAATGAGCAGTTCTTC. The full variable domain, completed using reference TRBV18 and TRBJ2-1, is NAGVMQNPRHLVRRRGQEARLRCSPMKGHSHVYWYRQLPEEGLKFMVYLQKENIIDESGMPKERFSAEFPKEGPSILRIQQVVRGDSAAYFCASSPPGDLSYNEQFFGPGTRLTVL.

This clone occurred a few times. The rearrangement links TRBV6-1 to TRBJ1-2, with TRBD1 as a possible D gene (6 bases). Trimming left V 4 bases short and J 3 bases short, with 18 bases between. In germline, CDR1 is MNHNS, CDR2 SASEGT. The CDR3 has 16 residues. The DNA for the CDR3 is TGTGCCAGCAGTGGGAGTTGGGGGCGCGACGACTATGGCTACACCTTC. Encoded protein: CASSGSWGRDDYGYTF.

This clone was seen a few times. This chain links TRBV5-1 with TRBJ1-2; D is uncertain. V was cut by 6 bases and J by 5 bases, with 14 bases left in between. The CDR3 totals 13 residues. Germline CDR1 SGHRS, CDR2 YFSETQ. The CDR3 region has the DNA TGCGCCAGCAACGGTCCGGGCCATTATGGCTACACCTTC. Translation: CASNGPGHYGYTF.

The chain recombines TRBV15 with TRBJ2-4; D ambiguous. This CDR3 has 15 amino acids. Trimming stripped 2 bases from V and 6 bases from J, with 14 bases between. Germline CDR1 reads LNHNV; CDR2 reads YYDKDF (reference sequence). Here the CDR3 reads CATSRYSADLNIQYF. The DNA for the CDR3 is TGTGCCACCAGCAGATACAGCGCAGATTTAAACATTCAGTACTTC.

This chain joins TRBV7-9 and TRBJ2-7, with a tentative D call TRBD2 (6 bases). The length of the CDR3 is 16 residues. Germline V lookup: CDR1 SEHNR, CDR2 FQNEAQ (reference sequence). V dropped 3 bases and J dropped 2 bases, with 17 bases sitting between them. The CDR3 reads CASSFGSGESTYEQYF. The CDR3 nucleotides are TGTGCCAGCAGCTTTGGATCGGGAGAATCTACCTACGAGCAGTACTTC.

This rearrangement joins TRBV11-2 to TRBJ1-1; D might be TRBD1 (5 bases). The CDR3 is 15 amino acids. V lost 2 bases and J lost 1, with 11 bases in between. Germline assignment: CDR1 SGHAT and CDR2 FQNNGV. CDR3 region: CASSLMGVGNTEAFF. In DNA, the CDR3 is TGTGCCAGCAGCTTAATGGGGGTGGGGAACACTGAAGCTTTCTTT.

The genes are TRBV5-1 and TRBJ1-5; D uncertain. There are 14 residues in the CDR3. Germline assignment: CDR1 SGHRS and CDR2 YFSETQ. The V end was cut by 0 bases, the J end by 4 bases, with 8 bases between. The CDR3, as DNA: TGCGCCAGCAGCTTGGAGGTGGGTAATCAGCCCCAGCATTTT. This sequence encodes CASSLEVGNQPQHF.

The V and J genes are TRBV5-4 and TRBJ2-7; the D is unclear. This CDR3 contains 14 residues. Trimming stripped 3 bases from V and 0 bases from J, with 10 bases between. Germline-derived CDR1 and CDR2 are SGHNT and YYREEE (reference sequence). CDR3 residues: CASSSGGLSYEQYF. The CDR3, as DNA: TGTGCCAGCAGCTCCGGCGGTCTCTCCTACGAGCAGTACTTC.

For the CDR3, the DNA is TGTGCCAGCAGCTTGAAGGGCGGAGGAAACACCATATATTTT. Translated, it gives CASSLKGGGNTIYF. The chain recombines TRBV7-9 with TRBJ1-3; D gene ambiguous. In germline, CDR1 is SEHNR, CDR2 FQNEAQ (reference sequence). The CDR3 runs 14 residues. V was pared by 3 bases and J by 4 bases, with 10 bases between.

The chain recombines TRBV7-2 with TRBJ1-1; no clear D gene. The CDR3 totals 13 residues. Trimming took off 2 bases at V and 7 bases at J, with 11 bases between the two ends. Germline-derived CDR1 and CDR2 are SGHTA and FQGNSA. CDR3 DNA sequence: TGTGCCAGCAGCTTATCTCTGGGAAATGAAGCTTTCTTT. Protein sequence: CASSLSLGNEAFF.

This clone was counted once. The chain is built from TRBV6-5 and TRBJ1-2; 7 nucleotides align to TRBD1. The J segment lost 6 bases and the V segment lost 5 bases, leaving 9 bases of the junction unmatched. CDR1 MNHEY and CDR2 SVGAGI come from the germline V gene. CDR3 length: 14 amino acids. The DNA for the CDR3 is TGTGCCAGCAGTGAGAACTCAGGGGGGCATGGCTACACCTTC. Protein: CASSENSGGHGYTF.

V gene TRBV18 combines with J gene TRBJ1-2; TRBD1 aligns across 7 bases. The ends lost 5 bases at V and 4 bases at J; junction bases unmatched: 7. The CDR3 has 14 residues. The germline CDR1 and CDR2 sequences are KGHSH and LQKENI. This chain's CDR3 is CASSIGDSAYGYTF. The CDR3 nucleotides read TGTGCCAGCTCAATCGGGGACAGCGCCTATGGCTACACCTTC.

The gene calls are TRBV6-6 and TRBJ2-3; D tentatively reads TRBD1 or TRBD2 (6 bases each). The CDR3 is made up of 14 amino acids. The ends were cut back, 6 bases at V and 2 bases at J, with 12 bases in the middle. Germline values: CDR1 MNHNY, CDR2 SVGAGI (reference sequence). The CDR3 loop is CASRDGGFTDTQYF. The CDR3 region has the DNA TGTGCCAGCAGGGACGGGGGCTTCACAGATACGCAGTATTTT.

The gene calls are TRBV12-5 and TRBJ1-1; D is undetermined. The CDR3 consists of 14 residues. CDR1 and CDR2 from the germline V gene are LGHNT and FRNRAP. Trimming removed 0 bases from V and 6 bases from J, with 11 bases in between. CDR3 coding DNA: TGTGCTAGTGGTTTGGTCCCCAACCTCCCTGAAGCTTTCTTT. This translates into CASGLVPNLPEAFF.

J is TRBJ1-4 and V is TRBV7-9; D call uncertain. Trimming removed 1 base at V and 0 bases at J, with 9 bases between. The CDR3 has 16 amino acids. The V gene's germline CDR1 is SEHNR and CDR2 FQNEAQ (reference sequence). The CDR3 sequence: CASSLGLPSTNEKLFF. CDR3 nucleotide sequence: TGTGCCAGCAGCTTAGGTCTACCATCAACTAATGAAAAACTGTTTTTT. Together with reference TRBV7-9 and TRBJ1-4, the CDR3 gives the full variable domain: DTGVSQNPRHKITKRGQNVTFRCDPISEHNRLYWYRQTLGQGPEFLTYFQNEAQLEKSRLLSDRFSAERPKGSFSTLEIQRTEQGDSAMYLCASSLGLPSTNEKLFFGSGTQLSVL.

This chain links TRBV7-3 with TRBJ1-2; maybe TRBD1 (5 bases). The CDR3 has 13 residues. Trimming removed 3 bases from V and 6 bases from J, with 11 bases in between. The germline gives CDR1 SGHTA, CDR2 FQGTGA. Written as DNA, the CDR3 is TGTGCCAGCAGCTTCTCGGGGCGGGATGGCTACACCTTC. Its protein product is CASSFSGRDGYTF.

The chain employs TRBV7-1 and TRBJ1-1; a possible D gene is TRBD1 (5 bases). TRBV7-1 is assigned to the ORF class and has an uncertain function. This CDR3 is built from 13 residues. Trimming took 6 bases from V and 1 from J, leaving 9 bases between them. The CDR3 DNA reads TGTGCCAGCAGACGACAGTGGAACACTGAAGCTTTCTTT. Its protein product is CASRRQWNTEAFF.